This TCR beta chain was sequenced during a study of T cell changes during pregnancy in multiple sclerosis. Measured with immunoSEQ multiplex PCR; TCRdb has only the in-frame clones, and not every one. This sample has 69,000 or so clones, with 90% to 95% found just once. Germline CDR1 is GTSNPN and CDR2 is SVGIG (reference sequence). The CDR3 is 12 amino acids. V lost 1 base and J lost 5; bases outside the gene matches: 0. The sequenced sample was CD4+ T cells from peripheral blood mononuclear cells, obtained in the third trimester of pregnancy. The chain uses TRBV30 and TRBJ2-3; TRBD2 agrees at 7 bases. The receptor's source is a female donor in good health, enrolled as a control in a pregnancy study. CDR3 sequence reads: CAWSGGGDTQYF. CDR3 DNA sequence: TGTGCCTGGAGTGGGGGGGGAGATACGCAGTATTTT.